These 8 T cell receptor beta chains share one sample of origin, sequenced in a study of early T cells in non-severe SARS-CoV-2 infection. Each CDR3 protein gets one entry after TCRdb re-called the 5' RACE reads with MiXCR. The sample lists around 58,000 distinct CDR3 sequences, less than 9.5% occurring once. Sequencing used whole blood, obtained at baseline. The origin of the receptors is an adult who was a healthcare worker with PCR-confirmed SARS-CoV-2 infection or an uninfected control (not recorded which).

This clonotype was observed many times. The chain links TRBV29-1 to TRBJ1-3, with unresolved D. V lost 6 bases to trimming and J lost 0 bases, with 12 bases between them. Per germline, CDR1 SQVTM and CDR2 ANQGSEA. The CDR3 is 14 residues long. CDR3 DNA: TGCAGCGTGGTACAACCTAACTCTGGAAACACCATATATTTT. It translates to CSVVQPNSGNTIYF.

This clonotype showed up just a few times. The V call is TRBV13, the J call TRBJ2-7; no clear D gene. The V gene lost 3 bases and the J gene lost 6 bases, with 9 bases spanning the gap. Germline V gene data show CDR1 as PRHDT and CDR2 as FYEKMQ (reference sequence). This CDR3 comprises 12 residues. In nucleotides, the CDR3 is TGTGCCAGCAGCTTGGACGGTTTCGAGCAGTACTTC. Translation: CASSLDGFEQYF. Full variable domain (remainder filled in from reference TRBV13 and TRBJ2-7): AAGVIQSPRHLIKEKRETATLKCYPIPRHDTVYWYQQGPGQDPQFLISFYEKMQSDKGSIPDRFSAQQFSDYHSELNMSSLELGDSALYFCASSLDGFEQYFGPGTRLTVT.

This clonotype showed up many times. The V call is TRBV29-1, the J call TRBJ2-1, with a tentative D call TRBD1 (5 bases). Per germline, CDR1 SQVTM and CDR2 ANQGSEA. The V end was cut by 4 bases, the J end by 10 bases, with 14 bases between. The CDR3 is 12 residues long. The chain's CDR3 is CSVGATEPEQFF. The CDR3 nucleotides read TGCAGCGTTGGAGCGACAGAACCAGAGCAGTTCTTC.

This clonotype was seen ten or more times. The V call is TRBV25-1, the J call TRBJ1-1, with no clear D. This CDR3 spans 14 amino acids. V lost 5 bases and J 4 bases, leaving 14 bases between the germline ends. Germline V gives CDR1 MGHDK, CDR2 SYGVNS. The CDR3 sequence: CASSPRTQLTEAFF. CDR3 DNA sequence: TGTGCCAGCAGTCCCCGAACCCAGCTCACTGAAGCTTTCTTT.

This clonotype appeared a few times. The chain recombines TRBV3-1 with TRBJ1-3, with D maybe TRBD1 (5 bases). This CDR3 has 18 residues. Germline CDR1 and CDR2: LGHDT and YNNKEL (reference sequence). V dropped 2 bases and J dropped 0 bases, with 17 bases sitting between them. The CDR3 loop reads CASSQFTGLTPSGNTIYF. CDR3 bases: TGTGCCAGCAGCCAATTCACAGGACTGACCCCCTCTGGAAACACCATATATTTT.

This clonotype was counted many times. CDR3 sequence reads: CASSWDKAPSYGYTF. CDR3 nucleotides: TGTGCCAGCAGCTGGGACAAAGCCCCGAGCTATGGCTACACCTTC. V gene TRBV5-5 combines with J gene TRBJ1-2; tentative D call: TRBD1 (6 bases). In germline, CDR1 is SGHKS, CDR2 YYEKEE (reference sequence). The CDR3 runs 15 residues. Trimming cost V 3 bases and J 4 bases, with 16 bases left between them.

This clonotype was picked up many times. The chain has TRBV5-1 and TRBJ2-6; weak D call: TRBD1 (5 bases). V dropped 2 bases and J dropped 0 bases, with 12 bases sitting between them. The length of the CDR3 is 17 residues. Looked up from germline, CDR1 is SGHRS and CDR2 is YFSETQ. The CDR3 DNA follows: TGCGCCAGCAGCTTTAGGACATCGAGCTCTGGGGCCAACGTCCTGACTTTC. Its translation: CASSFRTSSSGANVLTF.

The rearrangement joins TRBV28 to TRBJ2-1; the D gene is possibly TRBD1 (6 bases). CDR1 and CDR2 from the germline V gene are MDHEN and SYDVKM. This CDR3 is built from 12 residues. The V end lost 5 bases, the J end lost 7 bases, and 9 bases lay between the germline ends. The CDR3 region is CASSQGLNEQFF. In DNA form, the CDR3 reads TGTGCCAGCAGTCAGGGGTTAAATGAGCAGTTCTTC.